This record concerns one T cell receptor (beta chain) sequence. This sample is part of a study of blood T cell repertoires in COVID-19. Adults between roughly 18 and 95 years of age took part from some 25 US areas. Cohorts were determined from participant-reported clinical history. For recovered donors of Cohort 3, there were two negative PCRs, clearance, or symptom resolution. Germline loops: CDR1 ENHRY, CDR2 SYGVKD. This CDR3 has 13 residues. V was pared by 6 bases and J by 3 bases, with 2 bases of the junction left unmatched. Per the authors' pipeline: Reference gene primers were amplified, and this amplification served to estimate nucleated cell counts. Clones were sequenced by immunoSEQ multiplex PCR, and TCRdb holds only the in-frame ones, with some missing. That table supplies the V and J calls and clone size; D and trimming were determined from the DNA. The sample includes about 220,000 clones, under 90% of them seen just once.

The sequence came from a woman in her sixties or seventies who had recovered from COVID-19. The sequenced sample was PBMCs or T cells enriched from blood (not recorded which). The V gene is TRBV10-3, the J gene TRBJ2-1, with TRBD1 identical over 7 bases. DNA of the CDR3: TGTGCCATCAGGGGGACAGACTACAATGAGCAGTTCTTC. Encoded protein: CAIRGTDYNEQFF.